This entry lists 9 T cell receptor beta chains sequenced from one sample in a study of vaccination effects on CD4 cells after COVID-19. No cognate antigen is known for these TCRs. Measured with immunoSEQ multiplex PCR; TCRdb has only the in-frame clones, and not every one. The top ten clones hold roughly 3.1% of a sample with tens of thousands of clones, approximately 74% of them seen once. The culture ran for 10 days, and then CD4+ T cells were isolated. This material consisted of CD4+ T cells from PBMCs cultured without peptide, taken before COVID-19 vaccination. The receptors stem from a human donor who received a COVID-19 vaccine.

V is TRBV11-2 and J is TRBJ2-1; D possibly corresponds to TRBD2 (6 bases). Per germline, CDR1 SGHAT and CDR2 FQNNGV. With 0 bases removed from V and 3 bases from J, the gap between germline ends came to 15 bases. This CDR3 has 17 residues. The CDR3 DNA follows: TGTGCCAGCAGCTTAGATCGATCGGGAGCTTTCTACAATGAGCAGTTCTTC. Encoded protein: CASSLDRSGAFYNEQFF.

The chain has TRBV11-2 and TRBJ1-1, with a weak D call TRBD1 (5 bases). Germline V gives CDR1 SGHAT, CDR2 FQNNGV. There are 17 residues in the CDR3. Trimming left V 5 bases short and J 0 bases short, with 19 bases between. CDR3 amino acids: CASSNSPGMGMNTEAFF. The CDR3 region has the DNA TGTGCCAGCAGCAACTCCCCAGGGATGGGAATGAACACTGAAGCTTTCTTT.

This clone occurred a few times. This rearrangement joins TRBV4-2 to TRBJ1-2, with D uncertain. CDR1 is LGHNA, CDR2 YNFKEQ, per germline. V gave up 0 bases and J gave up 2 bases, with 7 bases separating them. The CDR3 spans 14 residues. CDR3 protein: CASSQESANYGYTF. CDR3 in DNA: TGTGCCAGCAGCCAAGAGTCGGCCAACTATGGCTACACCTTC.

The V call is TRBV6-2 or TRBV6-3, the J call TRBJ1-5; D is uncertain. V dropped 4 bases and J dropped 1 base, with 8 bases sitting between them. Per germline, CDR1 MNHEY and CDR2 SVGEGT. This CDR3 contains 14 residues. CDR3 DNA: TGTGCCAGCAGTTGGGCGGAAAGCAATCAGCCCCAGCATTTT. Residues: CASSWAESNQPQHF.

This clone has more than one count but fewer than ten. The chain uses TRBV12-2 and TRBJ2-2; TRBD1, the D gene given by the table, was not confirmed from the DNA. TRBV12-2 is reported as a pseudogene. CDR3 length: 18 residues. The DNA of the CDR3 is TGTGCAAGTCGCTTAAAGCGACAGGGTGGTCTTGCCACCGGGGAGCTGTTTTTT. Amino acids: CASRLKRQGGLATGELFF.

The V and J genes are TRBV12-5 and TRBJ1-1; no definite D call. CDR1 is LGHNT, CDR2 FRNRAP, per germline. V dropped 2 bases and J dropped 0 bases, with 10 bases sitting between them. CDR3 length: 15 amino acids. CDR3 amino acids: CASGLWEGVNTEAFF. The CDR3 DNA follows: TGTGCTAGTGGTTTGTGGGAGGGAGTGAACACTGAAGCTTTCTTT.

V and J are TRBV18 and TRBJ1-2; perhaps TRBD1 as D (5 bases). Between the trimmed V and J ends, which lost 2 bases and 3 bases, there was a span of 7 bases. The CDR3 length is 13 residues. Germline V gives CDR1 KGHSH, CDR2 LQKENI. CDR3 in DNA: TGTGCCAGCTCACCAGGGACGGACTATGGCTACACCTTC. Translating it yields CASSPGTDYGYTF.

The rearrangement links TRBV7-8 to TRBJ1-2; no reliable D call. V lost 1 base and J 2 bases, leaving 5 bases between the germline ends. Germline V gene data show CDR1 as SGHVS and CDR2 as FQNEAQ. CDR3 length: 13 residues. The chain's CDR3 is CASSLGQNYGYTF. For the CDR3, the DNA is TGTGCCAGCAGCTTAGGGCAGAACTATGGCTACACCTTC.

The count of this clone is one. The rearrangement links TRBV18 to TRBJ1-4, with 8 nucleotides matching TRBD1. V was clipped by 3 bases and J by 10 bases; unmatched bases: 4. The length of the CDR3 is 13 residues. Germline CDR1 KGHSH, CDR2 LQKENI. The CDR3 sequence: CASSPDTGGKLFF. As DNA, the CDR3 is TGTGCCAGCTCACCGGATACAGGGGGAAAACTGTTTTTT.